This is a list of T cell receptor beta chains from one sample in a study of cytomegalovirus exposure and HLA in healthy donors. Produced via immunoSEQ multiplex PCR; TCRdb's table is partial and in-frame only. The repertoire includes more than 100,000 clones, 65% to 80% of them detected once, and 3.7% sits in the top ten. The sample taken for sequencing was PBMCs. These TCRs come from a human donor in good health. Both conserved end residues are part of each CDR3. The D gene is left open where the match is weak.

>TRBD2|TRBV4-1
CASSQHTGTTGLASFAGELFF
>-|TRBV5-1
CASKYRPGDYGYTF
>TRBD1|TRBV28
CASRRDRGPGEQYF
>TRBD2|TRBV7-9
CASSGDPGGSSYEQYF
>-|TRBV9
CASSVADNSYNEQFF
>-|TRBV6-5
CASSYWIRVIYEQYF
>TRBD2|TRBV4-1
CASSPPGLAVNEQFF
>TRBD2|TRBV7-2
CASSFSSGRVHEQFF
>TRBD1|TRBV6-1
CASSILGQSYEQYF
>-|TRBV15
CATSRGDGAGNTEAFF
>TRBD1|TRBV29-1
CSVSLPTGKSSGANVLTF
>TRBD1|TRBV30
CAWSPTGTGYGYTF
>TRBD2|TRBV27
CASSLLAGVISEQFF
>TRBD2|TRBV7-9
CASSLEPGLAGGPSYEQYF
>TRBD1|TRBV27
CASSTSVDRGDGYTF